This TCR beta chain was sequenced in a study of T cell changes during pregnancy in multiple sclerosis. Produced via immunoSEQ multiplex PCR; TCRdb's table is partial and in-frame only. The sample consists of about 43,000 clones, approximately 90% of them appearing once. Germline V gives CDR1 KGHSH, CDR2 LQKENI. CDR3 length: 19 residues. With V trimmed by 0 bases and J by 6 bases, 13 bases remained unmatched. The chain employs TRBV18 and TRBJ2-7; 14 bases fit TRBD2. Material for sequencing was PBMCs (not recorded whether the cells were cultured). This receptor was taken from a female donor with multiple sclerosis, enrolled in a pregnancy study. DNA of the CDR3: TGTGCCAGCTCACCACCGGGGACTAGCGGGAGTTCCCAGGGCTCCGAGCAGTACTTC. Translating gives CASSPPGTSGSSQGSEQYF.